Following are 11 T cell receptor beta chains from one sample sequenced in a study of response to subunit inactivated influenza vaccine. One entry per CDR3 protein results from TCRdb running MiXCR on the RT-PCR reads. The sample gives 700,000 to 900,000 distinct CDR3 sequences, around 20% of which show up once; roughly 10% is in the top ten. Here the sequenced sample was PBMCs from blood, taken roughly 5 days after vaccination. The source is a man in his fifties or sixties who received an inactivated influenza vaccine.

There are many counts of this clonotype. The rearrangement links TRBV6-5 to TRBJ2-5; TRBD2 agrees at 11 bases. Germline assignment: CDR1 MNHEY and CDR2 SVGAGI. Unmatched junction bases numbered 3, after V lost 4 bases and J lost 5 bases. This CDR3 comprises 14 residues. CDR3 nucleotide sequence: TGTGCCAGCAGTTTTACTAGCGGGAGTGAGACCCAGTACTTC. It specifies CASSFTSGSETQYF.

The J gene is TRBJ2-2, the V gene TRBV15; D gene ambiguous. In germline, CDR1 is LNHNV, CDR2 YYDKDF (reference sequence). The CDR3 sequence is 16 residues long. Deletions cut 4 bases from V and 0 bases from J, with 12 bases between. The CDR3 protein is CATSIKDTSNTGELFF. The CDR3 bases are TGTGCCACCAGCATCAAGGATACTTCGAACACCGGGGAGCTGTTTTTT.

This clonotype was seen more than once but under ten times. The chain links TRBV7-2 to TRBJ2-4; 15 bases map to TRBD2. Trimming removed 5 bases from V and 8 bases from J; junction bases left unmatched: 4. Germline values: CDR1 SGHTA, CDR2 FQGNSA. The CDR3 consists of 15 residues. CDR3: CASSPRTSGRDIQYF. The CDR3 DNA is TGTGCCAGCAGCCCCCGGACTAGCGGGAGGGACATTCAGTACTTC.

V usage is TRBV6-6 and J usage is TRBJ2-3; possibly TRBD1 or TRBD2 for D (6 bases each). The germline V and J ends were trimmed by 6 bases and 6 bases, with 13 bases remaining between them. CDR1 is MNHNY and CDR2 is SVGAGI in the germline V gene (reference sequence). The CDR3 consists of 13 residues. The CDR3 sequence is CASSWGAGDTQYF. The DNA of the CDR3 is TGTGCCAGCAGCTGGGGGGCCGGGGATACGCAGTATTTT.

V usage is TRBV20-1 and J usage is TRBJ1-2, with unresolved D. This CDR3 spans 12 amino acids. Trimming cost V 1 base and J 7 bases, with 10 bases left between them. The germline CDR1 and CDR2 sequences are DFQATT and SNEGSKA (reference sequence). CDR3 sequence: CSARARVRGYTF. CDR3 DNA: TGCAGTGCTAGAGCCCGCGTTCGTGGCTACACCTTC.

This clonotype appeared many times. This chain connects TRBV9 to TRBJ1-2; TRBD1 is a possible D gene (5 bases). CDR1 is SGDLS, CDR2 YYNGEE, per germline. Trimming took off 0 bases at V and 3 bases at J, with 12 bases between the two ends. The CDR3 consists of 15 residues. CDR3 region: CASSVEKGPHYGYTF. The CDR3 nucleotides are TGTGCCAGCAGCGTAGAAAAGGGACCTCACTATGGCTACACCTTC.

This clonotype was seen ten or more times. This sequence joins TRBV20-1 and TRBJ2-3; 7 bases align to TRBD2. Germline V gene lookup returns CDR1 DFQATT and CDR2 SNEGSKA (reference sequence). CDR3 size: 15 residues. With 6 bases clipped from V and 2 bases from J, the junction kept 11 bases outside the gene matches. The CDR3 nucleotides are TGCAGTGCCAGGACGGGGGGAGCAACCACAGATACGCAGTATTTT. Amino acids: CSARTGGATTDTQYF.

V gene TRBV7-9 combines with J gene TRBJ2-7; 7 bases are shared with TRBD2. V dropped 5 bases and J dropped 3; count of bases not matched to a gene: 13. The CDR3 is 16 residues long. Germline CDR1 is SEHNR and CDR2 is FQNEAQ (reference sequence). CDR3 region: CASSTTLGLPGYEQYF. For the CDR3, the DNA is TGTGCCAGCAGCACGACCTTGGGACTACCTGGCTACGAGCAGTACTTC.

The rearrangement joins TRBV20-1 to TRBJ2-2, with TRBD2 matching over 13 bases. The CDR3 extends over 16 amino acids. Per the germline V gene, CDR1 is DFQATT and CDR2 is SNEGSKA (reference sequence). CDR3 nucleotides: TGCAGCGTAACGACTAGCGGGAGGTTGGGCACCGGGGAGCTGTTTTTT. This gives the protein CSVTTSGRLGTGELFF.

This clonotype has only a few counts. V and J are TRBV20-1 and TRBJ2-5, with 7 bases aligning to TRBD2. Germline CDR1 is DFQATT and CDR2 is SNEGSKA (reference sequence). This CDR3 contains 12 residues. CDR3 region: CSPLAAQETQYF. The CDR3, as DNA: TGCAGCCCCCTAGCGGCACAAGAGACCCAGTACTTC.

This clonotype was counted between two and nine times. This chain links TRBV7-2 with TRBJ2-3; the D is unclear. The CDR3 is made up of 15 amino acids. The germline V and J ends were trimmed by 3 bases and 0 bases, with 10 bases remaining between them. Germline CDR1 is SGHTA and CDR2 is FQGNSA. CDR3 DNA sequence: TGTGCCAGCAGCTTCGGGCATGCTAGCACAGATACGCAGTATTTT. The encoded protein is CASSFGHASTDTQYF.